One and the same sample provided the 20 T cell receptor beta chains below, sequenced in a study of T cell responses to AZD1222 COVID-19 vaccine. Assay: immunoSEQ multiplex PCR; the TCRdb copy retains only in-frame clones and omits some. This table has around 120,000 clones, 85% to 95% appearing once. Sequencing was performed on peripheral blood, taken 28 days after the second AZD1222 dose. All receptors come from an adult who received the AZD1222 COVID-19 vaccine.

The V and J genes are TRBV6-5 and TRBJ1-2; a weak D match, TRBD1 (6 bases). From germline, CDR1 is MNHEY and CDR2 SVGAGI. With 2 bases removed from V and 6 bases from J, the gap between germline ends came to 10 bases. The CDR3 has 13 amino acids. CDR3 region: CASSYEGGNGYTF. CDR3 sequence (DNA): TGTGCCAGCAGTTACGAGGGGGGGAATGGCTACACCTTC.

CDR3 coding DNA: TGCGCCAGCAGACTCCGTGGTACAGGGGGCAACACTGAAGCTTTCTTT. Protein product: CASRLRGTGGNTEAFF. The chain recombines TRBV10-1 with TRBJ1-1; 9 nucleotides match TRBD1. The trim removed 6 bases at V and 2 bases at J, leaving 10 bases unmatched. The CDR3 length is 16 residues. CDR1 and CDR2 (germline): WNHNN, SYGVQD (reference sequence).

This rearrangement joins TRBV6-1 to TRBJ2-3; D gene uncertain. The V and J ends lost 3 bases and 6 bases respectively, with 16 bases between them. Germline loops: CDR1 MNHNS, CDR2 SASEGT. CDR3 length: 15 residues. The CDR3 region is CASSDQPHGWDTQYF. The CDR3 DNA sequence: TGTGCCAGCAGTGACCAGCCGCACGGTTGGGATACGCAGTATTTT.

The chain has TRBV5-1 and TRBJ1-1, with D maybe TRBD1 (6 bases). Between the trimmed V and J ends, which lost 4 bases and 4 bases, there was a span of 17 bases. The length of the CDR3 is 15 residues. CDR1 and CDR2 (germline): SGHRS, YFSETQ. The CDR3 sequence is CASSPTPKGGTEAFF. For the CDR3, the DNA is TGCGCCAGCAGCCCCACGCCGAAGGGGGGCACTGAAGCTTTCTTT.

V and J are TRBV6-5 and TRBJ2-7; 8 positions match TRBD2. V lost 3 bases, J lost 3 bases, and 7 bases stayed unmatched. Per germline, CDR1 MNHEY and CDR2 SVGAGI. The length of the CDR3 is 15 residues. The CDR3 here is CASSYGGTSGYEQYF. CDR3 nucleotide sequence: TGTGCCAGCAGTTATGGTGGAACTAGCGGCTACGAGCAGTACTTC.

This sequence joins TRBV7-9 and TRBJ1-2; D not resolved. The CDR3 is made up of 14 amino acids. Germline lookup yields CDR1 SEHNR and CDR2 FQNEAQ (reference sequence). Trimming removed 3 bases from V and 0 bases from J, with 8 bases in between. The CDR3 sequence is CASSFLVANYGYTF. DNA for the CDR3: TGTGCCAGCAGCTTTCTGGTAGCTAACTATGGCTACACCTTC. The variable domain in full, with the rest retrieved from reference TRBV7-9 and TRBJ1-2, is DTGVSQNPRHKITKRGQNVTFRCDPISEHNRLYWYRQTLGQGPEFLTYFQNEAQLEKSRLLSDRFSAERPKGSFSTLEIQRTEQGDSAMYLCASSFLVANYGYTFGSGTRLTVV.

The rearrangement joins TRBV12-3 or TRBV12-4 to TRBJ1-3; D call uncertain. This CDR3 is 12 amino acids long. Trimming left V 6 bases short and J 4 bases short, with 7 bases between. The CDR3 bases are TGTGCCAGCAGGGGGAACGGAAACACCATATATTTT. Amino acid sequence: CASRGNGNTIYF.

The gene calls are TRBV3-1 (or the pseudogene TRBV3-2) and TRBJ2-7, with 12 bases aligning to TRBD1. The CDR3 contains 14 residues. CDR1 is LGHDT and CDR2 is YNNKEL in the germline V gene (reference sequence). V was pared by 3 bases and J by 5 bases, with 2 bases of the junction left unmatched. CDR3 nucleotides: TGTGCCAGCAGCCAGGGACAGGGGGCGGACGAGCAGTACTTC. This gives the protein CASSQGQGADEQYF.

The gene calls are TRBV10-3 and TRBJ1-2; the D is unclear. Trimming removed 2 bases from V and 8 bases from J, with 6 bases in between. The CDR3 sequence is 11 residues long. Per germline, CDR1 ENHRY and CDR2 SYGVKD. CDR3 nucleotide sequence: TGTGCCATCAGTGAGGGTAGAGGCTACACCTTC. Its translation: CAISEGRGYTF.

This chain joins TRBV7-6 and TRBJ1-2, with 9 nucleotides matching TRBD1. CDR1 and CDR2 from the germline V gene are SGHVS and FNYEAQ. V was clipped by 5 bases and J by 7 bases; unmatched bases: 11. CDR3 length: 15 amino acids. CDR3 protein: CASSGAGTGLSGYTF. Written as DNA, the CDR3 is TGTGCCAGCAGCGGAGCCGGGACAGGGTTGAGTGGCTACACCTTC. The full variable domain, its missing parts supplied by reference TRBV7-6 and TRBJ1-2, is GAGVSQSPRYKVTKRGQDVALRCDPISGHVSLYWYRQALGQGPEFLTYFNYEAQQDKSGLPNDRFSAERPEGSISTLTIQRTEQRDSAMYRCASSGAGTGLSGYTFGSGTRLTVV.

The table lists this clone with a count of one. The same CDR3 also results from other DNA sequences found in this sample. The DNA for the CDR3 is TGTGCCAGCACAAGTGGAGACTCCTACGAGCAGTACTTC. Translated: CASTSGDSYEQYF. This chain connects TRBV6-5 to TRBJ2-7; unclear D gene. V was shortened by 7 bases and J by 0 bases, with 10 bases between the two germline ends. Germline CDR1 and CDR2: MNHEY and SVGAGI. The CDR3 extends over 13 amino acids.

This clone turned up a few times. The chain has TRBV7-2 and TRBJ2-3, with D possibly being TRBD1 or TRBD2 (5 bases each). Per germline, CDR1 SGHTA and CDR2 FQGNSA. This CDR3 region has 13 residues. V lost 4 bases and J lost 8, with 13 bases in between. The CDR3 spells CASSSHQRGTQYF. In nucleotides, the CDR3 is TGTGCCAGCAGCTCCCACCAGAGGGGTACGCAGTATTTT.

The chain links TRBV7-2 to TRBJ1-2; D remains ambiguous. Germline V CDR1 and CDR2: SGHTA, FQGNSA. V was pared by 1 base and J by 2 bases, with 8 bases between. CDR3 size: 14 residues. This chain's CDR3 is CASSLVNGNYGYTF. The CDR3 nucleotides read TGTGCCAGCAGCTTAGTTAACGGCAACTATGGCTACACCTTC.

The chain carries TRBV19 and TRBJ2-1; D may be TRBD2 (5 bases). Germline V lookup: CDR1 LNHDA, CDR2 SQIVND (reference sequence). This CDR3 contains 15 residues. Trimming left V 5 bases short and J 0 bases short, with 11 bases between. CDR3 amino acids: CASSPGLLSYNEQFF. CDR3 nucleotides: TGTGCCAGTAGTCCCGGACTCCTCTCCTACAATGAGCAGTTCTTC. Complete variable domain (other parts from reference TRBV19 and TRBJ2-1): DGGITQSPKYLFRKEGQNVTLSCEQNLNHDAMYWYRQDPGQGLRLIYYSQIVNDFQKGDIAEGYSVSREKKESFPLTVTSAQKNPTAFYLCASSPGLLSYNEQFFGPGTRLTVL.

The CDR3 is CASSFSGEETQYF. The CDR3 bases are TGTGCCAGCAGCTTCAGCGGGGAAGAGACCCAGTACTTC. This chain joins TRBV7-9 and TRBJ2-5; 7 bases match TRBD2. CDR1 is SEHNR and CDR2 is FQNEAQ in the germline V gene (reference sequence). The CDR3 consists of 13 residues. The V segment lost 3 bases and the J segment 3 bases; nucleotides outside the gene matches: 1.

This clone was detected a few times. The gene calls are TRBV7-9 and TRBJ2-7; the D gene is possibly TRBD1 (6 bases). The CDR3 covers 13 residues. Germline values: CDR1 SEHNR, CDR2 FQNEAQ (reference sequence). V lost 4 bases and J 5 bases, leaving 12 bases between the germline ends. DNA for the CDR3: TGTGCCAGCAGCTCTACAGGGATCGACGAGCAGTACTTC. It specifies CASSSTGIDEQYF.

The chain joins TRBV4-3 to TRBJ1-2, with 7 bases aligning to TRBD1. The CDR3 is 15 residues long. With V trimmed by 0 bases and J by 4 bases, 5 bases remained unmatched. Germline V gives CDR1 LGHNA, CDR2 YSLEER. Written as DNA, the CDR3 is TGCGCCAGCAGCCAAGATGCAGGGGGACCCTATGGCTACACCTTC. Translating gives CASSQDAGGPYGYTF.

The CDR3 reads CATSRAQGSTDTQYF. In DNA form, the CDR3 reads TGTGCCACCAGCAGAGCCCAGGGGAGCACAGATACGCAGTATTTT. The gene calls are TRBV15 and TRBJ2-3, with a possible D match to TRBD1 (6 bases). V lost 1 base and J lost 0, with 8 bases in between. The CDR3 is 15 amino acids. CDR1 LNHNV and CDR2 YYDKDF come from the germline V gene (reference sequence).

The chain uses TRBV4-1 and TRBJ2-3; D assignment may be TRBD1 or TRBD2 (5 bases each). This CDR3 is 18 amino acids long. Trimming removed 1 base at V and 0 bases at J, with 17 bases between. Germline V gives CDR1 MGHRA, CDR2 YSYEKL. The CDR3 bases are TGCGCCAGCAGCCAAGTCACGGGGACGGGGTCGAGCACAGATACGCAGTATTTT. Amino acids: CASSQVTGTGSSTDTQYF.

CDR3 nucleotide sequence: TGTGCCAGCGGCCAGGGGAACTACGAGCAGTACTTC. Translation: CASGQGNYEQYF. The chain has TRBV5-8 and TRBJ2-7, with D possibly matching TRBD1 (6 bases). The CDR3 consists of 12 residues. CDR1 and CDR2 from the germline V gene are SGHTS and YDEGEE. Trimming cost V 7 bases and J 3 bases, with 11 bases left between them.